Following are 2 T cell receptor beta chains from one sample sequenced in a study of radiotherapy plus CTLA-4 blockade in lung cancer. Profiled with immunoSEQ multiplex PCR; TCRdb holds only in-frame clones, not every one. The table records roughly 100,000 clones, roughly 80% of them present only once. This sample comprised peripheral blood, obtained from a patient treated with radiotherapy plus ipilimumab. These TCRs come from a human donor with non-small cell lung cancer that progressed on radiotherapy plus ipilimumab.

V usage is TRBV16 and J usage is TRBJ1-4; D uncertain. Germline V lookup: CDR1 KGHSY, CDR2 FQNENV. This CDR3 spans 13 amino acids. Trimming left V 2 bases short and J 8 bases short, with 9 bases between. The DNA of the CDR3 is TGTGCCAGCAGCCAAGGAGTTGAGGAAAAACTGTTTTTT. Its translation: CASSQGVEEKLFF.

The CDR3: CASSLWGGGAYNEQFF. The CDR3 nucleotides are TGCGCCAGCAGCTTATGGGGTGGCGGAGCCTACAATGAGCAGTTCTTC. The V and J genes are TRBV5-1 and TRBJ2-1; D ambiguous. The V gene lost 2 bases and the J gene lost 2 bases, with 14 bases spanning the gap. There are 16 residues in the CDR3. The germline CDR1 and CDR2 sequences are SGHRS and YFSETQ. Complete variable domain (other parts from reference TRBV5-1 and TRBJ2-1): KAGVTQTPRYLIKTRGQQVTLSCSPISGHRSVSWYQQTPGQGLQFLFEYFSETQRNKGNFPGRFSGRQFSNSRSEMNVSTLELGDSALYLCASSLWGGGAYNEQFFGPGTRLTVL.